This entry lists 28 T cell receptor beta chains sequenced from one sample in a study of T-cell reconstitution after alpha-beta-depleted transplantation in children. This sample's TCRbeta library carried unique molecular identifier barcodes. TCRdb analysed the PCR reads with MiXCR anew, one entry per CDR3 protein. Of roughly 190,000 distinct CDR3 sequences in the sample, just over 14% were seen once. This material consisted of PBMCs from the stem cell graft donor, taken from the stem cell graft. The receptors were gathered from a human donor who donated a stem cell graft to a child with acute lymphoblastic leukemia.

This clonotype was found many times. The rearrangement links TRBV12-3 or TRBV12-4 to TRBJ2-3; no definite D call. The ends were cut back, 5 bases at V and 1 base at J, with 13 bases in the middle. This CDR3 is built from 15 residues. The CDR3 reads CASSPRAFRTDTQYF. As DNA, the CDR3 is TGTGCCAGCAGTCCGAGAGCCTTCCGCACAGATACGCAGTATTTT.

This clonotype was detected many times. The chain carries TRBV5-5 and TRBJ2-2; D not certain. Between the trimmed V and J ends, which lost 0 bases and 7 bases, there was a span of 4 bases. The length of the CDR3 is 12 residues. Germline loops: CDR1 SGHKS, CDR2 YYEKEE (reference sequence). CDR3 DNA sequence: TGTGCCAGCAGCTTGGCCGGCGGGGAGCTGTTTTTT. This sequence encodes CASSLAGGELFF.

This clonotype has a handful of counts. The rearrangement links TRBV30 to TRBJ2-7; perhaps TRBD2 as D (6 bases). Germline-derived CDR1 and CDR2 are GTSNPN and SVGIG (reference sequence). The CDR3 spans 11 residues. The V end lost 4 bases, the J end lost 4 bases, and 8 bases lay between the germline ends. The CDR3 DNA sequence: TGTGCCTGGACTAGCGATTACGAGCAGTACTTC. It specifies CAWTSDYEQYF. The full variable domain, its missing parts supplied by reference TRBV30 and TRBJ2-7, is SQTIHQWPATLVQPVGSPLSLECTVEGTSNPNLYWYRQAAGRGLQLLFYSVGIGQISSEVPQNLSASRPQDRQFILSSKKLLLSDSGFYLCAWTSDYEQYFGPGTRLTVT.

At least ten counts were recorded for this clonotype. The rearrangement joins TRBV11-1 to TRBJ2-1, with D perhaps TRBD1 or TRBD2 (5 bases each). The CDR3 extends over 19 amino acids. V lost 2 bases and J lost 2, with 22 bases in between. Germline values: CDR1 SGHAT, CDR2 FQDESV (reference sequence). CDR3 protein: CASSLKGVSSGGAYNEQFF. DNA for the CDR3: TGTGCCAGCAGCTTAAAAGGGGTGTCGTCTGGAGGCGCCTACAATGAGCAGTTCTTC.

Note on this clonotype: A much larger clone lies one base from this, so it may be a read error. The rearrangement joins TRBV12-3 or TRBV12-4 to TRBJ1-6; unclear D gene. The CDR3 totals 14 residues. V was cut by 1 base and J by 5 bases, with 6 bases left in between. The CDR3 DNA is TGTGCCAGCAGTTTAGGCCTGGATAATTCACCCCTCCACTTT. It is translated as CASSLGLDNSPLHF.

Ten or more counts support this clonotype. V is TRBV29-1 and J is TRBJ1-1; D is ambiguous. V gave up 4 bases and J gave up 0 bases, with 12 bases separating them. CDR1 and CDR2 (germline): SQVTM, ANQGSEA. The CDR3 spans 14 residues. The CDR3 nucleotides read TGCAGCGTTGGACGGCTCGCGATGAACACTGAAGCTTTCTTT. Amino acids: CSVGRLAMNTEAFF.

This clonotype has a count of ten or more. This chain links TRBV12-3 or TRBV12-4 with TRBJ2-2; 10 bases line up with TRBD1. This CDR3 is 15 amino acids long. V gave up 5 bases and J gave up 4 bases; unmatched junction bases: 4. CDR3 protein: CASSRQGAVTGELFF. CDR3 DNA sequence: TGTGCCAGCAGTCGACAGGGGGCCGTCACCGGGGAGCTGTTTTTT.

This clonotype has a count of ten or more. The chain uses TRBV29-1 and TRBJ2-1; D remains unclear. Germline V gene sequence: CDR1 SQVTM, CDR2 ANQGSEA. There are 12 residues in the CDR3. Trimming took 4 bases from V and 8 from J, leaving 12 bases between them. This chain's CDR3 is CSVGSSEDEQFF. The CDR3 nucleotides read TGCAGCGTTGGGAGCTCCGAAGATGAGCAGTTCTTC.

The rearrangement uses TRBV5-1 and TRBJ2-5, with 7 bases lining up with TRBD2. With V trimmed by 4 bases and J by 5 bases, 11 bases remained unmatched. CDR3 length equals 15 residues. Germline assignment: CDR1 SGHRS and CDR2 YFSETQ. The CDR3 DNA is TGCGCCAGCAGCCCCCAGCGGGATGGGGTGGAGACCCAGTACTTC. Amino acids: CASSPQRDGVETQYF.

Points on this clonotype: This may be a read error: a much more frequent sequence differs by one nucleotide. The chain uses TRBV3-1 and TRBJ2-7; 8 bases map to TRBD1. CDR1 and CDR2 from the germline V gene are LGHDT and YNNKEL (reference sequence). The CDR3 covers 15 residues. Written as DNA, the CDR3 is TGTGCCAGCTGCCAATCAGACAGGGGCGGGTACGAGCAGTACTTC. Its translation: CASCQSDRGGYEQYF.

Ten or more counts support this clonotype. The chain couples TRBV18 to TRBJ2-7; 9 positions match TRBD1. The germline CDR1 and CDR2 sequences are KGHSH and LQKENI. The ends lost 6 bases at V and 7 bases at J; junction bases unmatched: 10. The CDR3 runs to 14 residues. CDR3 region: CASSQGQGSGEQYF. CDR3 nucleotides: TGTGCCAGCTCGCAGGGACAGGGAAGTGGGGAGCAGTACTTC. Together with reference TRBV18 and TRBJ2-7, the CDR3 gives the full variable domain: NAGVMQNPRHLVRRRGQEARLRCSPMKGHSHVYWYRQLPEEGLKFMVYLQKENIIDESGMPKERFSAEFPKEGPSILRIQQVVRGDSAAYFCASSQGQGSGEQYFGPGTRLTVT.

This clonotype came up a few times. The J gene is TRBJ2-2, the V gene TRBV6-5, with 7 bases fitting TRBD1. Germline V gives CDR1 MNHEY, CDR2 SVGAGI. CDR3 length equals 18 residues. The ends lost 0 bases at V and 1 base at J; junction bases unmatched: 8. CDR3 amino acids: CASSYSSSWDRNTGELFF. For the CDR3, the DNA is TGTGCCAGCAGTTACTCGTCCTCTTGGGACAGGAACACCGGGGAGCTGTTTTTT.

This clonotype came up many times. V is TRBV18 and J is TRBJ2-5, with D unresolved. The CDR3 sequence is 14 residues long. V lost 6 bases and J 4 bases, leaving 15 bases between the germline ends. Germline CDR1 reads KGHSH; CDR2 reads LQKENI. The CDR3 sequence: CASSRSRGLETQYF. CDR3 coding DNA: TGTGCCAGCTCCCGCTCGCGAGGTTTAGAGACCCAGTACTTC.

This clonotype was seen many times. The chain couples TRBV12-3 or TRBV12-4 to TRBJ2-5, with TRBD1 identical over 12 bases. J gave up 6 bases and V 5 bases, and 7 bases lay outside the gene matches. The CDR3 is 15 amino acids. The CDR3 is CASSPWDRGRQTQYF. The CDR3 DNA sequence: TGTGCCAGCAGTCCTTGGGACAGGGGGCGGCAGACCCAGTACTTC.

This clonotype was seen ten or more times. V and J are TRBV6-1 and TRBJ2-7; TRBD2 agrees at 10 bases. V dropped 7 bases and J dropped 0; count of bases not matched to a gene: 3. Germline V CDR1 and CDR2: MNHNS, SASEGT. The CDR3 sequence is 14 residues long. The CDR3 DNA is TGTGCCAGCAATCCTAGCGGGAGCTCCTACGAGCAGTACTTC. Its translation: CASNPSGSSYEQYF.

This clonotype was found a few times. The chain is built from TRBV5-1 and TRBJ2-2; D not certain. The CDR3 has 15 residues. V was cut by 2 bases and J by 4 bases, with 12 bases left in between. In germline, CDR1 is SGHRS, CDR2 YFSETQ. For the CDR3, the DNA is TGCGCCAGCAGCTTTAGGGTTCGTGGCACCGGGGAGCTGTTTTTT. The encoded protein is CASSFRVRGTGELFF. Using reference TRBV5-1 and TRBJ2-2 for the parts outside the CDR3, the full variable domain is KAGVTQTPRYLIKTRGQQVTLSCSPISGHRSVSWYQQTPGQGLQFLFEYFSETQRNKGNFPGRFSGRQFSNSRSEMNVSTLELGDSALYLCASSFRVRGTGELFFGEGSRLTVL.

This clonotype appeared many times. Compared with germline, one end of the junction differs, possibly owing to a read error. V usage is TRBV5-1 and J usage is TRBJ2-3; 9 nucleotides agree with TRBD2. CDR1 and CDR2 from the germline V gene are SGHRS and YFSETQ. This CDR3 is 13 amino acids long. CDR3 sequence: CASSLAGVDTQYF. CDR3 DNA: TGTGCCAGCAGCTTAGCGGGAGTAGATACGCAGTATTTT.

This clonotype was counted many times. The V call is TRBV11-2, the J call TRBJ1-1; D is possibly TRBD1 (6 bases). CDR3 length: 15 amino acids. CDR1 is SGHAT, CDR2 FQNNGV, per germline. V was pared by 5 bases and J by 5 bases, with 18 bases between. The CDR3 DNA is TGTGCCAGCAGCCCACGGGGGGCTCTAAGAACTGAAGCTTTCTTT. This encodes CASSPRGALRTEAFF.

As to this clonotype: At one boundary the junction diverges from the germline segment, which might be a read error. This rearrangement joins TRBV13 to TRBJ2-7, with TRBD2 matching over 9 bases. The germline V gene encodes CDR1 PRHDT and CDR2 FYEKMQ (reference sequence). The CDR3 totals 13 residues. CDR3 DNA sequence: TGTGCCAGCAGCCCAAGACTAGCGGAGAATCTTATATTC. This translates into CASSPRLAENLIF.

Many counts were recorded for this clonotype. The chain joins TRBV18 to TRBJ1-6, with D uncertain. Germline V lookup: CDR1 KGHSH, CDR2 LQKENI. The CDR3 consists of 15 residues. Deletions cut 2 bases from V and 2 bases from J, with 7 bases between. CDR3 sequence: CASSPGSPYNSPLHF. In DNA, the CDR3 is TGTGCCAGCTCACCAGGGTCGCCCTATAATTCACCCCTCCACTTT.

This clonotype was recorded many times. The chain uses TRBV29-1 and TRBJ2-7; 9 bases fit TRBD1. V shed 2 bases, J shed 6 bases, and the junction held 8 bases outside the gene matches. In germline, CDR1 is SQVTM, CDR2 ANQGSEA. The CDR3 covers 14 residues. CDR3 region: CSVEMGQGSGEQYF. The CDR3 nucleotides read TGCAGCGTTGAAATGGGACAGGGTTCGGGCGAGCAGTACTTC.

This clonotype was detected ten times or more. J is TRBJ1-3 and V is TRBV28, with 9 bases identical to TRBD1. CDR3 size: 16 residues. V trimming: 8 bases; J trimming: 6 bases; junction bases outside the gene matches: 14. Germline assignment: CDR1 MDHEN and CDR2 SYDVKM. The CDR3, as DNA: TGTGCCAGCGGAGCAACACCGGACAGGGGCGAAAACACCATATATTTT. Translation gives CASGATPDRGENTIYF.

In its sample, this clonotype was seen a few times. The chain combines TRBV20-1 with TRBJ2-7, with D perhaps TRBD2 (6 bases). Germline V lookup: CDR1 DFQATT, CDR2 SNEGSKA (reference sequence). The CDR3 extends over 13 amino acids. Trimming took 1 base from V and 2 from J, leaving 9 bases between them. The CDR3 sequence is CSARGAGPYEQYF. The DNA of the CDR3 is TGCAGTGCTAGAGGAGCGGGCCCCTACGAGCAGTACTTC.

As to this clonotype: A much bigger clone sits one base away, suggesting this may be a read error. The CDR3 reads CASSPQRSGNTIYF. Written as DNA, the CDR3 is TGCGCCAGCAGCCCACAGCGCTCTGGAAACACCATATATTTT. V and J are TRBV5-1 and TRBJ1-3; D gene unclear. Germline assignment: CDR1 SGHRS and CDR2 YFSETQ. V was trimmed by 4 bases and J by 0 bases, leaving 8 bases between them. The CDR3 totals 14 residues. The full variable domain, its missing parts supplied by reference TRBV5-1 and TRBJ1-3, is KAGVTQTPRYLIKTRGQQVTLSCSPISGHRSVSWYQQTPGQGLQFLFEYFSETQRNKGNFPGRFSGRQFSNSRSEMNVSTLELGDSALYLCASSPQRSGNTIYFGEGSWLTVV.

In this sample, this clonotype turned up many times. This chain connects TRBV20-1 to TRBJ2-3, with TRBD1 identical over 9 bases. Germline V lookup: CDR1 DFQATT, CDR2 SNEGSKA (reference sequence). The junction had 8 bases not matched to a gene; V was cut back by 5 bases and J by 8 bases. This CDR3 has 13 residues. CDR3 coding DNA: TGCAGTGCTTTGGACAGGGGACGAGGTACGCAGTATTTT. It is translated as CSALDRGRGTQYF.

The chain recombines TRBV20-1 with TRBJ1-2, with 7 positions matching TRBD1. The CDR3 is made up of 14 amino acids. Germline lookup yields CDR1 DFQATT and CDR2 SNEGSKA (reference sequence). V trimming: 3 bases; J trimming: 6 bases; junction bases outside the gene matches: 10. DNA of the CDR3: TGCAGTGCTAGGGCCCCAGGGGGAAGGCATGGCTACACCTTC. It codes for CSARAPGGRHGYTF.

The rearrangement links TRBV2 to TRBJ2-7; 9 nucleotides line up with TRBD1. The CDR3 extends over 15 amino acids. Germline V gene sequence: CDR1 SNHLY, CDR2 FYNNEI. Trimming removed 2 bases from V and 2 bases from J; junction bases left unmatched: 4. This chain's CDR3 is CASSERGQGPYEQYF. CDR3 DNA: TGTGCCAGCAGTGAACGGGGACAGGGTCCCTACGAGCAGTACTTC.

The chain combines TRBV29-1 with TRBJ2-3; no firm D call. The CDR3 has 13 amino acids. The ends were cut back, 8 bases at V and 1 base at J, with 13 bases in the middle. Germline V gene data show CDR1 as SQVTM and CDR2 as ANQGSEA. As DNA, the CDR3 is TGCAGCCCTCTTGCGCCCGGCACAGATACGCAGTATTTT. Amino acids: CSPLAPGTDTQYF.